This TCR beta chain was recorded in a study of graft-versus-host responses after intestinal transplantation (dated by TCRdb to about 2021). Notes on the research overall: Multivisceral, liver-intestinal, or isolated intestinal transplants were received by the recipients. Instead of going to the commercial service, samples from three later patients were sequenced in-house on an Illumina MiSeq and processed with MiXCR. All recipients received anti-thymocyte globulin induction followed by maintenance tacrolimus and steroids for around three years. Of the 20 to 25 intestinal transplant recipients enrolled in the cohort, one of whom was a retransplant, a few patients without pretransplant specimens were excluded. Bulk TCR-beta CDR3 sequencing was used to track graft-versus-host and host-versus-graft alloreactive T cell clones in the graft, circulation and bone marrow after intestinal transplantation. To identify alloreactive clones, pre-transplant mixed lymphocyte reaction products were sequenced and compared with unstimulated pre-transplant donor and recipient T cells. A peak of at least 4% donor T cells among recipient peripheral blood mononuclear cells was the definition used for donor T cell macrochimerism. What the study reported, not specific to this receptor: Early after transplant, peak levels of circulating GvH clones were associated with declines in HvG clones. In the allografts of patients with donor T cell macrochimerism, GvH to HvG T cell clonal ratios were high. GvH clones were detected in recipient bone marrow, and some appeared earlier in ileal mucosa or blood, consistent with an intestinal mucosal origin. The relatively low number and heterogeneity of intestinal transplant patients limited the conclusions.

With respect to this clone: Its antigen is not yet known. The record has no base qualities; no much larger clone is one base away.

The protocol used for the library was the immunoSEQ multiplex PCR assay. For most patients, genomic DNA was subjected to high-throughput TCR-beta CDR3 sequencing by Adaptive Biotechnologies. The source study handled its data this way. Adaptive's ImmunoSEQ software supplied the TCR sequencing data for around 19 patients, while MiXCR and VDJtools were used to process a few other patients. CDR3 nucleotide sequences shared between donor and recipient were removed because their origin could not be assigned. To be classed as alloreactive, a clone needed at least 2-fold expansion over unstimulated cells and a minimum CFSE-low frequency of 0.002% (template counts) or 0.001% (read counts). Clones detected in sequenced pre-transplant spleen, lymph node, or MLR CFSE-low populations of the donor or recipient were defined as mappable. The cumulative frequency of alloreactive clones was calculated as a percentage of all sequences, weighted by copy number. What TCRdb holds here is the immuneACCESS table cut down to in-frame rearrangements. Part of the clones is not present; checked against another copy, under half of the missing clones reflect an unresolved V gene, and the others are unexplained. The D gene and trimming were derived from the DNA, and the V and J assignments and clone size from that table. Recorded for this sample are almost 20,000 clones; 86% of them occurred a single time. The ten most abundant clones make up about 9.4% of the sample.

Germline trimming: 1 base from V, 8 bases from J; junction bases outside gene matches: 7. Reading from cysteine to phenylalanine, the CDR3 counts 14 amino acids. CDR3 DNA is the only sequence kept; it has 42 bases, read in frame from the first base. CDR1 MDHEN and CDR2 SYDVKM are derived from the germline V gene. Blood samples were collected up to 4 times in the first month after transplant and then at least monthly when available. The sequence came from a human patient who received an intestinal transplant, so some T cells may come from the graft donor. The V gene is TRBV28 and the J gene is TRBJ1-2; a stretch of 7 junction bases matches TRBD1. The starting material was PBMCs, obtained approximately 230 days after intestinal transplant. The CDR3 reads CASSLLTGLNGYTF. Read as DNA, the sequence is TGTGCCAGCAGTTTATTGACAGGGCTTAACGGCTACACCTTC.